One and the same sample provided the 23 T cell receptor beta chains below, sequenced in a study of shared clonotypes between healthy human individuals. Profiled with immunoSEQ multiplex PCR; TCRdb holds only in-frame clones, not every one. This table holds some 240,000 clones, under 80% found once. The sequenced material came from memory CD4+ T cells sorted from blood. Subset reported: CD45RA-negative fraction. All receptors come from a man aged 25-45 years in good health.

The genes are TRBV6-1 and TRBJ1-1; a weak D match, TRBD1 (6 bases). CDR1 is MNHNS, CDR2 SASEGT, per germline. The CDR3 consists of 14 residues. V dropped 5 bases and J dropped 1 base, with 11 bases sitting between them. The CDR3 loop is CASSISRGNTEAFF. For the CDR3, the DNA is TGTGCCAGCAGTATAAGCAGGGGGAACACTGAAGCTTTCTTT.

This clone was counted only a few times. This chain uses TRBV15 with TRBJ1-5; TRBD1 aligns across 7 bases. The CDR3 totals 13 residues. J gave up 9 bases and V 3 bases, and 5 bases lay outside the gene matches. The germline CDR1 and CDR2 sequences are LNHNV and YYDKDF (reference sequence). CDR3 region: CATSSDRVSPQHF. The DNA for the CDR3 is TGTGCCACCAGCAGTGACAGGGTTTCGCCCCAGCATTTT.

This chain uses TRBV10-1 with TRBJ2-1; a weak D match, TRBD2 (6 bases). The CDR3 is 15 residues long. CDR1 WNHNN and CDR2 SYGVQD come from the germline V gene (reference sequence). V lost 0 bases and J lost 2, with 8 bases in between. CDR3 nucleotides: TGCGCCAGCAGTGAGTCATCTAGCGCCTACAATGAGCAGTTCTTC. It encodes CASSESSSAYNEQFF.

This clone was counted between two and nine times. The chain combines TRBV15 with TRBJ1-2; 12 nucleotides agree with TRBD1. Trimming cost V 3 bases and J 4 bases; bases outside gene matches: 3. The CDR3 spans 15 residues. Germline V gives CDR1 LNHNV, CDR2 YYDKDF (reference sequence). In nucleotides, the CDR3 is TGTGCCACCAGCAGTGGGACAGGGGGCTTCTATGGCTACACCTTC. It translates to CATSSGTGGFYGYTF. Using reference TRBV15 and TRBJ1-2 for the parts outside the CDR3, the full variable domain is DAMVIQNPRYQVTQFGKPVTLSCSQTLNHNVMYWYQQKSSQAPKLLFHYYDKDFNNEADTPDNFQSRRPNTSFCFLDIRSPGLGDTAMYLCATSSGTGGFYGYTFGSGTRLTVV.

This clone was detected only a few times. In the same sample, other DNA sequences code for this CDR3. In DNA, the CDR3 is TGTGCCAGCAGTTTCGGGGGGAACACTGAAGCTTTCTTT. It encodes CASSFGGNTEAFF. The chain joins TRBV5-6 to TRBJ1-1; tentative D call: TRBD1 (5 bases). V gave up 5 bases and J gave up 1 base, with 9 bases separating them. Per germline, CDR1 SGHDT and CDR2 YYEEEE. The CDR3 runs to 13 residues.

This clone was counted once. The J gene is TRBJ2-3, the V gene TRBV5-5, with TRBD2 matching 11 bases. V shed 0 bases, J shed 0 bases, and the junction held 6 bases outside the gene matches. The germline gives CDR1 SGHKS, CDR2 YYEKEE (reference sequence). CDR3 length: 18 amino acids. CDR3 residues: CASSLGGTSGGSTDTQYF. In nucleotides, the CDR3 is TGTGCCAGCAGCTTGGGCGGGACTAGCGGAGGGAGCACAGATACGCAGTATTTT.

There are a few counts of this clone. The chain has TRBV2 and TRBJ1-5, with TRBD1 matching over 7 bases. The length of the CDR3 is 15 residues. Trimming removed 4 bases from V and 2 bases from J; junction bases left unmatched: 5. Germline-derived CDR1 and CDR2 are SNHLY and FYNNEI. CDR3 sequence (DNA): TGTGCCAGCAGTGGACAGGGTTCGGGCAATCAGCCCCAGCATTTT. It yields the protein CASSGQGSGNQPQHF.

The rearrangement uses TRBV5-1 and TRBJ2-7; 9 bases align to TRBD1. J gave up 5 bases and V 4 bases, and 7 bases lay outside the gene matches. CDR3 length: 14 residues. Per the germline V gene, CDR1 is SGHRS and CDR2 is YFSETQ. CDR3: CASSGTGTPDEQYF. In nucleotides, the CDR3 is TGCGCCAGCAGCGGGACAGGGACCCCGGACGAGCAGTACTTC.

In its sample, this clone was seen a few times. The chain couples TRBV7-9 to TRBJ1-1; D is undetermined. Trimming took 0 bases from V and 1 from J, leaving 9 bases between them. The CDR3 sequence is 15 residues long. CDR1 is SEHNR and CDR2 is FQNEAQ in the germline V gene (reference sequence). The CDR3 region has the DNA TGTGCCAGCAGCTTAGCGGGGAGGACGAACACTGAAGCTTTCTTT. This codes for CASSLAGRTNTEAFF.

This clone turned up a few times. V and J are TRBV27 and TRBJ1-5; 8 bases line up with TRBD1. CDR1 is MNHEY, CDR2 SMNVEV, per germline (reference sequence). Trimming cost V 6 bases and J 5 bases; bases outside gene matches: 6. The length of the CDR3 is 14 residues. CDR3 loop: CASRRTGRDQPQHF. The CDR3 region has the DNA TGTGCCAGCAGACGGACAGGGCGGGATCAGCCCCAGCATTTT.

The chain joins TRBV2 to TRBJ1-5; D is uncertain. V lost 0 bases, J lost 3 bases, and 6 bases lay in between. Germline V gives CDR1 SNHLY, CDR2 FYNNEI. CDR3 length: 14 amino acids. The CDR3 loop reads CASSEARYNQPQHF. The CDR3, as DNA: TGTGCCAGCAGTGAAGCCAGATACAATCAGCCCCAGCATTTT.

The chain uses TRBV19 and TRBJ2-6; 9 positions match TRBD1. CDR1 and CDR2 (germline): LNHDA, SQIVND (reference sequence). This CDR3 spans 16 amino acids. Losses at the gene ends were 6 bases for V and 0 bases for J; bases not matched to a gene: 3. The DNA of the CDR3 is TGTGCCAGTAGACAGGGGGCCATCTCTGGGGCCAACGTCCTGACTTTC. Translating it yields CASRQGAISGANVLTF.

The V gene is TRBV2, the J gene TRBJ2-3; no clear D gene. Trimming took 2 bases from V and 1 from J, leaving 10 bases between them. This CDR3 has 15 residues. Germline CDR1 and CDR2: SNHLY and FYNNEI. The DNA for the CDR3 is TGTGCCAGCAGTGAACAGGCAGTTCGCACAGATACGCAGTATTTT. Protein sequence: CASSEQAVRTDTQYF.

The CDR3 bases are TGCAGCGTCGCACGCCAACCTACCGCCTACAATGAGCAGTTCTTC. It translates to CSVARQPTAYNEQFF. The chain couples TRBV29-1 to TRBJ2-1; D gene ambiguous. The V end lost 6 bases, the J end lost 2 bases, and 17 bases lay between the germline ends. The germline V gene encodes CDR1 SQVTM and CDR2 ANQGSEA. The CDR3 loop spans 15 amino acids.

The chain joins TRBV5-6 to TRBJ2-7, with D maybe TRBD2 (7 bases). V lost 1 base, J lost 5 bases, and 16 bases lay in between. CDR1 is SGHDT, CDR2 YYEEEE, per germline. CDR3 size: 15 residues. The CDR3 DNA sequence: TGTGCCAGCAGCTTGCTTACGGGGGGCTTCCACGAGCAGTACTTC. It yields the protein CASSLLTGGFHEQYF. The full variable domain, in which reference TRBV5-6 and TRBJ2-7 provide the parts outside the CDR3, is DAGVTQSPTHLIKTRGQQVTLRCSPKSGHDTVSWYQQALGQGPQFIFQYYEEEERQRGNFPDRFSGHQFPNYSSELNVNALLLGDSALYLCASSLLTGGFHEQYFGPGTRLTVT.

This clone was seen a few times. The rearrangement joins TRBV28 to TRBJ1-5; 12 nucleotides match TRBD1. This CDR3 is 16 amino acids long. Germline values: CDR1 MDHEN, CDR2 SYDVKM. After removal of 5 bases from V and 4 bases from J, the junction contained 6 bases not matched to a gene. This CDR3 reads CASSAGTGGPNQPQHF. For the CDR3, the DNA is TGTGCCAGCAGTGCGGGGACAGGGGGCCCTAATCAGCCCCAGCATTTT.

The V gene is TRBV28, the J gene TRBJ2-2; D ambiguous. Per germline, CDR1 MDHEN and CDR2 SYDVKM. CDR3 size: 16 residues. The V and J ends lost 2 bases and 2 bases respectively, with 12 bases between them. Here the CDR3 reads CASSLNRLVNTGELFF. Written as DNA, the CDR3 is TGTGCCAGCAGTTTAAATAGGCTGGTTAACACCGGGGAGCTGTTTTTT. Drawing the rest from reference TRBV28 and TRBJ2-2, the complete variable domain is DVKVTQSSRYLVKRTGEKVFLECVQDMDHENMFWYRQDPGLGLRLIYFSYDVKMKEKGDIPEGYSVSREKKERFSLILESASTNQTSMYLCASSLNRLVNTGELFFGEGSRLTVL.

The V call is TRBV10-1, the J call TRBJ2-2, with D perhaps TRBD1 or TRBD2 (5 bases each). CDR1 WNHNN and CDR2 SYGVQD come from the germline V gene (reference sequence). Trimming removed 5 bases at V and 5 bases at J, with 12 bases between. The CDR3 consists of 14 residues. CDR3 sequence reads: CASSSGTGTGELFF. In DNA, the CDR3 is TGCGCCAGCAGTTCCGGGACGGGGACCGGGGAGCTGTTTTTT.

The chain joins TRBV19 to TRBJ2-7; 8 nucleotides line up with TRBD2. Unmatched junction bases numbered 5, after V lost 5 bases and J lost 2 bases. CDR1 and CDR2 from the germline V gene are LNHDA and SQIVND (reference sequence). This CDR3 comprises 14 residues. CDR3 in amino acids: CASSAAGAAYEQYF. The CDR3, as DNA: TGTGCCAGTAGTGCAGCGGGAGCAGCCTACGAGCAGTACTTC.

J is TRBJ2-2 and V is TRBV4-3; unclear D gene. The CDR3 is 13 amino acids. The germline gives CDR1 LGHNA, CDR2 YSLEER. Trimming shortened V by 1 base and J by 7 bases, and 7 bases separated the two germline ends. The CDR3 reads CASSQGGNGELFF. The DNA for the CDR3 is TGCGCCAGCAGCCAAGGGGGTAACGGGGAGCTGTTTTTT.

This chain joins TRBV30 and TRBJ2-5; possible D gene TRBD2, 6 bases. Trimming left V 1 base short and J 1 base short, with 10 bases between. Germline loops: CDR1 GTSNPN, CDR2 SVGIG (reference sequence). The CDR3 consists of 14 residues. The CDR3 DNA sequence: TGTGCCTGGAGTGGTGGCGGGGCCCAAGAGACCCAGTACTTC. Residues: CAWSGGGAQETQYF.

The chain combines TRBV5-1 with TRBJ2-1; TRBD2 matches at 13 bases. V shed 5 bases, J shed 7 bases, and the junction held 9 bases outside the gene matches. The CDR3 is made up of 16 amino acids. CDR1 is SGHRS, CDR2 YFSETQ, per germline. The CDR3 sequence: CASRWGTSGVKNEQFF. In nucleotides, the CDR3 is TGCGCCAGCAGATGGGGGACTAGCGGGGTCAAGAATGAGCAGTTCTTC.

The gene calls are TRBV27 and TRBJ2-1; the D gene could be TRBD1 or TRBD2 (5 bases each). Deletions cut 1 base from V and 9 bases from J, with 13 bases between. The CDR3 spans 14 residues. Germline assignment: CDR1 MNHEY and CDR2 SMNVEV (reference sequence). The CDR3 loop reads CASSLWGTGREQFF. DNA for the CDR3: TGTGCCAGCAGTTTATGGGGTACGGGACGTGAGCAGTTCTTC.